A single sample is the source of the 5 T cell receptor beta chains below, sequenced in a study of T cells after yellow fever vaccination. In TCRdb, the 5' RACE reads were re-called with MiXCR into one record per CDR3 protein. The table includes hundreds of thousands of distinct CDR3 sequences, over 15% detected once. The starting material was PBMCs, obtained before the yellow fever booster vaccination. The receptors originated from a young man who received the YFV17D yellow fever vaccine.

This clonotype was found a few times. This CDR3 reads CASRGQPDTGELFF. The CDR3 region has the DNA TGTGCCAGCAGGGGACAGCCGGACACCGGGGAGCTGTTTTTT. The chain carries TRBV6-5 and TRBJ2-2; 7 positions agree with TRBD1. Germline CDR1 and CDR2: MNHEY and SVGAGI. The CDR3 has 14 amino acids. V shed 6 bases and J 3 bases; nucleotides not matched to a gene: 4.

The sample holds a few counts of this clonotype. This chain connects TRBV7-9 to TRBJ2-5; 9 nucleotides agree with TRBD1. The junction had 4 bases not matched to a gene; V was cut back by 4 bases and J by 4 bases. The germline V gene encodes CDR1 SEHNR and CDR2 FQNEAQ (reference sequence). The CDR3 is 14 amino acids. CDR3 bases: TGTGCCAGCAGCTCCAACAGGGGGCGAGAGACCCAGTACTTC. Its protein is CASSSNRGRETQYF.

This clonotype was counted a few times. The chain joins TRBV14 to TRBJ2-3; TRBD2 matches 10 bases. V dropped 2 bases and J dropped 4; count of bases not matched to a gene: 3. The CDR3 length is 15 residues. Germline CDR1 SGHDN, CDR2 FVKESK. In DNA form, the CDR3 reads TGTGCCAGCAGCCAACCCGGACTAGCGGCAGATACGCAGTATTTT. This translates into CASSQPGLAADTQYF.

As concerns this clonotype: At one end, the junction sequence differs from germline, possibly due to a read error. J is TRBJ2-7 and V is TRBV3-1; D is possibly TRBD1 (5 bases). Germline V lookup: CDR1 LGHDT, CDR2 YNNKEL (reference sequence). This CDR3 is built from 12 residues. Here the CDR3 DNA reads TGTGCCAGCAGCCCCGCCACAGGAGCACCTTCCTTC. Translation: CASSPATGAPSF.

This chain links TRBV12-3 or TRBV12-4 with TRBJ1-2; D is undetermined. With 6 bases removed from V and 6 bases from J, the gap between germline ends came to 11 bases. CDR3 length: 12 residues. Written as DNA, the CDR3 is TGTGCCAGCAGCCCCCGATGGCATGGCTACACCTTC. Residues: CASSPRWHGYTF.